This T cell receptor beta chain was recorded in a study of control samples from healthy donors and cancer patients (dated by TCRdb to about 2020). Library method: the immunoSEQ multiplex PCR assay. As stored in TCRdb, this immuneACCESS dataset retains in-frame rearrangements with V and J assigned. A fraction of the clones does not appear; measured against another copy, unresolved V genes explain less than half of the discrepancy, and the remainder lacks a known reason. The sample table contains 120,000 to 150,000 clones; only one count was recorded for about nine tenths of them. The biggest ten clones account for more than 3% of the sample. Of note for this clone: Its antigen is not yet known. Per-base qualities were not stored, and no clone one base away is much larger.

The CDR3 sequence holds 13 residues, the cysteine and phenylalanine included. The CDR3 DNA has 39 bases and is translated from base 1. The junction shows trimming of 11 bases on V and 0 bases on J, plus 11 bases between the germline ends. The germline V gene (reference sequence) specifies LNHDA as CDR1 and SQIVND as CDR2. In this chain, TRBV19 is recombined with TRBJ2-1, with the D segment identity uncertain. The source is a man aged 25 to 40 in good health. What was sequenced was blood. The nucleotides are TGTGCCGCGACCGCAGCCTCCTACAATGAGCAGTTCTTC. Its protein reads: CAATAASYNEQFF.